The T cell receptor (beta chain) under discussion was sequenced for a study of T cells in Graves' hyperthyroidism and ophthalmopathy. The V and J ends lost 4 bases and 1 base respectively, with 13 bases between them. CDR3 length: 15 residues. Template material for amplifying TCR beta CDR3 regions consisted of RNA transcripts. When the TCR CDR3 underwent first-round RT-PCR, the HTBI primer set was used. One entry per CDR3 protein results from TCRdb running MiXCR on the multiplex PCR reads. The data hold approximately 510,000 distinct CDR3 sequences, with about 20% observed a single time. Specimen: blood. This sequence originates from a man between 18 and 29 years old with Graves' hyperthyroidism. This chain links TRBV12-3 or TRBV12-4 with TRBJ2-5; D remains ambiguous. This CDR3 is CASSWSSNFQETQYF. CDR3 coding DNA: TGTGCCAGCAGTTGGTCGTCAAACTTCCAAGAGACCCAGTACTTC.